This T cell receptor (beta chain) was sequenced for a study of early T cells in non-severe SARS-CoV-2 infection. Study as a whole: Sequencing of unsorted whole blood was done on bulk RNA, leaving chains unpaired.

This clonotype was detected a few times. Per germline, CDR1 LGHNA and CDR2 YNFKEQ. The CDR3 has 15 amino acids. J lost 4 bases, V lost 5 bases, and 4 bases had no gene match. The library protocol tagged individual cDNA molecules with unique molecular identifiers. TCRdb passed the 5' RACE reads through MiXCR, listing each CDR3 protein once. The table includes roughly 50,000 distinct CDR3 sequences, roughly 8.2% detected once. The sequencing sample was made of whole blood. The sequence derives from an adult who was a healthcare worker with PCR-confirmed SARS-CoV-2 infection or an uninfected control (not recorded which). The rearrangement links TRBV4-2 to TRBJ1-5; 11 bases are a match to TRBD1. CDR3 region: CASSYRDRGNQPQHF. The CDR3, as DNA: TGTGCCAGCAGCTACCGGGACAGGGGGAATCAGCCCCAGCATTTT.